The TCR beta chain described here comes from a study of blood T cell repertoires in COVID-19. At the level of the study: Whether acute or convalescent, the COVID-19 samples came from the United States, Italy and Spain. Nucleic acid was either cDNA or gDNA, and it came from T cells, B-cell-depleted T cells, or PBMCs.

Original handling: Reference gene primer amplification in the assay estimated nucleated cell counts. Clones were read by immunoSEQ multiplex PCR, and TCRdb kept only the in-frame ones, dropping some. The V and J calls and clone size were taken over from that table, and D and trimming were inferred from the DNA. The sample lists 140,000 or so clones, about four fifths seen once, with approximately 3% in the top ten. The germline V and J ends were trimmed by 4 bases and 4 bases, with 16 bases remaining between them. There are 15 residues in the CDR3. CDR1 and CDR2 from the germline V gene are MNHEY and SVGAGI. This clone was seen only once.

This chain uses TRBV6-5 with TRBJ1-2; D perhaps matches TRBD1 (6 bases). The source is a woman older than 75 with acute or convalescent COVID-19. The sample consisted of peripheral blood. CDR3 sequence (DNA): TGTGCCAGCAGTTTCGATGGACAGCCTACCTATGGCTACACCTTC. Translated: CASSFDGQPTYGYTF.